This T cell receptor beta chain stems from a study of low-dose radiotherapy and immunotherapy resistance in tumors. Study background: A dose of 1 Gy per fraction every two weeks went to Cohort 2, totaling 13 Gy over 26 weeks.

Described time point: before trial treatment. The germline CDR1 and CDR2 sequences are SGHVS and FQNEAQ. The CDR3 covers 13 residues. Trimming shortened V by 5 bases and J by 4 bases, and 12 bases separated the two germline ends. With TRAV- and TRBV-specific primers, first-strand cDNA was made, covering the alpha and beta chains. A roughly 20-cycle PCR with a constant-region primer and V-primer adapter amplified TCRs. TCRdb passed the reads through MiXCR, listing each CDR3 protein once. The sample has tens of thousands of distinct CDR3 sequences; roughly a sixth are singletons. This clonotype was detected a few times.

This clonotype originated in a male donor with prostate cancer. The source material was PBMCs, sampled before treatment. The gene calls are TRBV7-8 and TRBJ2-7; no firm D call. The CDR3 DNA sequence: TGTGCCAGCAGCGCCCGTATCGTGTACGAGCAGTACTTC. Its translation: CASSARIVYEQYF.